Listed below are T cell receptor beta chains from one sample, sequenced in a study of identical twins. TCRdb recomputed calls from the 5' RACE reads with MiXCR, one row per CDR3 protein. The data contain more than 400,000 distinct CDR3 sequences, about 16% of them singletons. The sample was also reused in another study, on yellow fever vaccine responses in identical twins.

Sequenced sample: CD4+ T cells sorted from blood. The receptors were sampled from a woman aged 18-29 years in good health. CDR3s include the opening cysteine and the closing phenylalanine or tryptophan. The D gene is left open where the match is weak. Expanded clones are given a class, and other clones once, few, many or no size at all.

v_gene,abundance,d_gene,j_gene,CDR3nt,CDR3aa
TRBV3-1,many,-,TRBJ2-6,TGTGCCAGCAGCCAAGGGTCTGGGGCCAACGTCCTGACTTTC,CASSQGSGANVLTF
TRBV7-9,-,-,TRBJ2-6,TGTGCCAGCAGCTTAGGATATAGCTCTGGGGCCAACGTCCTGACTTTC,CASSLGYSSGANVLTF
TRBV5-1,few,TRBD2,TRBJ2-2,TGTGCCAGCAGTTCTGGGACTAGCGGGAGTACCGGGGAGCTGTTTTTT,CASSSGTSGSTGELFF
TRBV20-1,-,-,TRBJ1-1,TGCAGCCCCCGGGGGAACACTGAAGCTTTCTTT,CSPRGNTEAFF
TRBV9,few,-,TRBJ2-2,TGTGCCAGCAGCGTAATCGTGAACACCGGGGAGCTGTTTTTT,CASSVIVNTGELFF
TRBV3-1,-,-,TRBJ2-5,TGTGCCAGCAGCCAAGAAGGGCGGTCACAAGAGACCCAGTACTTC,CASSQEGRSQETQYF
TRBV7-9,-,-,TRBJ2-5,TGTGCCAGCAGCTTAGTAGGACGAGAACAAGAGACCCAGTACTTC,CASSLVGREQETQYF
TRBV6-5,-,TRBD1,TRBJ2-7,TGTGCCAGCAGTTACTCCGGACAGGGGGCCTACGAGCAGTACTTC,CASSYSGQGAYEQYF
TRBV12-5,-,TRBD1,TRBJ1-2,TGTGCTAGTGCCAGTGGGACAGTCTATGGCTACACCTTC,CASASGTVYGYTF
TRBV29-1,-,-,TRBJ1-1,TGCAGCGTTGTAAGGGTCGAGAACACTGAAGCTTTCTTT,CSVVRVENTEAFF
TRBV11-3,-,-,TRBJ2-7,TGTGCCAGCAGCTTAGATGCGCAGCAGTACTTC,CASSLDAQQYF
TRBV7-2,few,TRBD2,TRBJ2-7,TGTGCCAGCAGCTTCGTGAGCGGGAGGGCCTACGAGCAGTACTTC,CASSFVSGRAYEQYF
TRBV11-2,once,TRBD2,TRBJ2-2,TGTGCCAGCAGCTCAGGGACTAGCGTTAACACCGGGGAGCTGTTTTTT,CASSSGTSVNTGELFF
TRBV24-1,few,TRBD1,TRBJ2-3,TGTGCCACCAGGGCCCAGGGGGCGGGCACAGATACGCAGTATTTT,CATRAQGAGTDTQYF
TRBV29-1,few,TRBD1,TRBJ2-5,TGCAGCGTTGAAGCCGGGACAGGGTTTCAAGAGACCCAGTACTTC,CSVEAGTGFQETQYF
TRBV5-1,many,-,TRBJ1-2,TGCGCCAGCAGCTTGTTAGGAAACTATGGCTACACCTTC,CASSLLGNYGYTF
TRBV10-3,-,-,TRBJ1-6,TGTGCCATCAGGGATACCACAGGGTGGTTTCTCCACTTT,CAIRDTTGWFLHF
TRBV12-3/TRBV12-4,many,TRBD1,TRBJ1-5,TGTGCCAGCAGCCCAGGGACAGGGGGTTTTCAGCCCCAGCATTTT,CASSPGTGGFQPQHF
TRBV20-1,-,TRBD2,TRBJ2-3,TGCAGTGCTAGAGACCCCAGCGGGGGGATCACAGATACGCAGTATTTT,CSARDPSGGITDTQYF
TRBV20-1,-,TRBD2,TRBJ2-7,TGCAGTGCTTCGTTACTAGCGGGGACCTCCTACGAGCAGTACTTC,CSASLLAGTSYEQYF
TRBV4-1,few,TRBD2,TRBJ2-5,TGCGCCAGCAGCCGTCGTGGGAGGGATACTAGCGGGAGGGCCGATTTAACCTTC,CASSRRGRDTSGRADLTF
TRBV12-3/TRBV12-4,few,TRBD1,TRBJ1-5,TGTGCCAGCAGACCTGGACAGGGGAGACAGCCCCAGCATTTT,CASRPGQGRQPQHF
TRBV10-3,few,-,TRBJ2-3,TGTGCCGCCTTAGTAGGAGGCACAGATACGCAGTATTTT,CAALVGGTDTQYF
TRBV20-1,-,-,TRBJ1-2,TGCAGTGCTGCCGAGGGCAGCTATGGCTACACCTTC,CSAAEGSYGYTF
TRBV12-3/TRBV12-4,few,TRBD2,TRBJ2-7,TGTGCCAGCGCGGGACTAGTATTGAGCGAGCAGTACTTC,CASAGLVLSEQYF
TRBV5-1,few,-,TRBJ1-2,TGCGCCAGCAGCTTGGAATCAACTAACTATGGCTACACCTTC,CASSLESTNYGYTF
TRBV6-5,few,TRBD2,TRBJ2-7,TGTGCCAGCAGTTACGCTAGCGGGGTGGGGTCCTACGAGCAGTACTTC,CASSYASGVGSYEQYF
TRBV29-1,-,-,TRBJ1-2,TGCAGCGTTGAAGATAGGCTAACCCCTAACTATGGCTACACCTTC,CSVEDRLTPNYGYTF
TRBV4-1,-,TRBD2,TRBJ2-7,TGCGCCAGCAGCCAAGATCAATGGGCTAGCGGGGCCTACGAGCAGTACTTC,CASSQDQWASGAYEQYF
TRBV25-1,many,TRBD2,TRBJ2-2,TGTGCCAGCAGTGAGTCTGTTCTAGCGGGAGTAGGTCCCACCGGGGAGCTGTTTTTT,CASSESVLAGVGPTGELFF
TRBV10-3,many,-,TRBJ2-1,TGTGCCACCCGGGACGGATCCGACTACAATGAGCAGTTCTTC,CATRDGSDYNEQFF
TRBV3-1,few,-,TRBJ2-4,TGTGCCACGACACGAAAAGCGAGAAAAAACATTCAGTACTTC,CATTRKARKNIQYF
TRBV3-1,-,-,TRBJ2-5,TGTGCCAGCAGCCAAGACGCCCCGGTGGTACGGACCCAGTACTTC,CASSQDAPVVRTQYF
TRBV12-3/TRBV12-4,-,-,TRBJ2-2,TGTGCCAGCAGTTTAAGGGGAATTGACGGGGAGCTGTTTTTT,CASSLRGIDGELFF
TRBV12-3/TRBV12-4,-,TRBD1,TRBJ2-3,TGTGCCAGCAGTTTAGGTGAAGGGACAGGGGAAGATACGCAGTATTTT,CASSLGEGTGEDTQYF
TRBV4-1,few,-,TRBJ1-4,TGCGCCAGCTCTTCTGGGGGTAATAATGAAAAACTGTTTTTT,CASSSGGNNEKLFF
TRBV15,many,-,TRBJ1-5,TGTGCCACCAGCAGAGATCTGCTCAATCAGCCCCAGCATTTT,CATSRDLLNQPQHF
TRBV3-1,few,-,TRBJ2-5,TGTGCCAGCAGCCAAGCTGGGGGCCAGACCCAGTACTTC,CASSQAGGQTQYF
TRBV7-8,few,TRBD2,TRBJ2-1,TGTGCCAGCAGCACTAGACTAGCACTATTAAATGAGCAGTTCTTC,CASSTRLALLNEQFF
TRBV5-1,few,TRBD1,TRBJ2-5,TGCGCCAGCAGCTTCCCACGACAGGGAAAGAAGACGCAAGAGACCCAGTACTTC,CASSFPRQGKKTQETQYF
TRBV15,few,-,TRBJ2-3,TGTGCCACCAGCAGGTTTAGCACCCTCCCCACAGATACGCAGTATTTT,CATSRFSTLPTDTQYF
TRBV11-2,few,-,TRBJ2-2,TGTGCCAGCAGGGGACTCAGGGCAGGGATCACCGGGGAGCTGTTTTTT,CASRGLRAGITGELFF
TRBV27,-,-,TRBJ1-1,TGTGCCAGCAGTTTTTCAGCGTCTTCTGAAGCTTTCTTT,CASSFSASSEAFF
TRBV24-1,-,-,TRBJ2-2,TGTGCCACCAGTGATTTGTCCAGGGAGGCCGGGGAGCTGTTTTTT,CATSDLSREAGELFF
TRBV6-1,few,TRBD2,TRBJ2-1,TGTGCCAGCAACTCCGGACTAGCGGGGACGCGCTCCTACAATGAGCAGTTCTTC,CASNSGLAGTRSYNEQFF